These 18 T cell receptor beta chains originate from one sample sequenced in a study of Graves' ophthalmopathy and Graves' hyperthyroidism. Scientists amplified the TCR beta CDR3 regions from RNA transcripts. An opening RT-PCR round employed HTBI primers and preceded a second-round multiplex PCR. MiXCR, applied by TCRdb to the multiplex PCR reads, yields one record per CDR3 protein. The data hold 200,000 to 250,000 distinct CDR3 sequences, with around 50% observed a single time. Sequencing was carried out using peripheral blood. The receptors were gathered from an adult man with Graves' ophthalmopathy.

The V gene is TRBV10-3, the J gene TRBJ1-2; TRBD1 aligns across 7 bases. After removal of 6 bases from V and 12 bases from J, the junction contained 13 bases not matched to a gene. The CDR3 covers 13 residues. The germline V gene encodes CDR1 ENHRY and CDR2 SYGVKD. The CDR3 is CAISPRGGGGNTF. CDR3 DNA: TGTGCCATCAGCCCCAGGGGGGGTGGAGGAAACACCTTC.

The gene calls are TRBV7-9 and TRBJ2-7; D not certain. The germline V gene has CDR1 SEHNR and CDR2 FQNEAQ (reference sequence). The V end lost 4 bases, the J end lost 6 bases, and 13 bases lay between the germline ends. CDR3 length: 13 residues. CDR3 DNA: TGTGCCAGCAGCTCGGCGTTGCGAGGCGAGCAGTACTTC. As protein: CASSSALRGEQYF.

This sequence joins TRBV29-1 and TRBJ2-7; weak D call: TRBD2 (5 bases). In germline, CDR1 is SQVTM, CDR2 ANQGSEA. The CDR3 spans 12 residues. V dropped 5 bases and J dropped 2 bases, with 10 bases sitting between them. The CDR3 DNA is TGCAGCGTTTTCCCCGGGGCCTACGAGCAGTACTTC. Translated: CSVFPGAYEQYF.

This chain uses TRBV12-5 with TRBJ2-7; 9 bases line up with TRBD2. Germline CDR1 and CDR2: LGHNT and FRNRAP. The ends lost 9 bases at V and 6 bases at J; junction bases unmatched: 6. This CDR3 comprises 12 residues. This CDR3 is CASAGGPSEQYF. The CDR3 DNA reads TGTGCTAGCGCGGGAGGGCCCAGCGAGCAGTACTTC.

As DNA, the CDR3 is TGCAGCGTTGGGATTAGCGGAGGGTACGAGCAGTACTTC. This encodes CSVGISGGYEQYF. The gene calls are TRBV29-1 and TRBJ2-7, with D perhaps matching TRBD2 (6 bases). V dropped 4 bases and J dropped 4 bases, with 14 bases sitting between them. Germline-derived CDR1 and CDR2 are SQVTM and ANQGSEA. This CDR3 contains 13 residues.

This clonotype was detected a few times. The gene calls are TRBV5-1 and TRBJ2-7, with D perhaps TRBD1 (6 bases). Germline V gene lookup returns CDR1 SGHRS and CDR2 YFSETQ. V gave up 0 bases and J gave up 3 bases, with 28 bases separating them. This CDR3 comprises 20 residues. The DNA for the CDR3 is TGCGCCAGCAGCTTGGCCTCCGGACAGATTCCTCTTCTATTTGGCTACGAGCAGTACTTC. Protein sequence: CASSLASGQIPLLFGYEQYF.

As concerns this clonotype: A much larger clone differs by one base, so this may be a read error. The missing conserved phenylalanine or tryptophan at the end of this CDR3 makes a read error likely. The chain carries TRBV2 and TRBJ1-5, with D possibly matching TRBD1 (5 bases). The CDR3 loop spans 11 amino acids. Looked up from germline, CDR1 is SNHLY and CDR2 is FYNNEI. V shed 6 bases and J shed 12 bases, with 12 bases lying between them. CDR3 bases: TGTGCCAGCAGATCAGGGTTGGTCCAGCATTCT. Its protein is CASRSGLVQHS.

This clonotype was observed a few times. In DNA form, the CDR3 reads TGCAGTGCTAGAGCATTGCGGGGGGACTACGAGCAGTACTTC. It is translated as CSARALRGDYEQYF. The rearrangement links TRBV20-1 to TRBJ2-7; 8 nucleotides agree with TRBD2. The J segment lost 3 bases and the V segment lost 1 base, leaving 5 bases of the junction unmatched. Germline values: CDR1 DFQATT, CDR2 SNEGSKA (reference sequence). The CDR3 is 14 amino acids.

The CDR3 DNA reads as TGCGCCAGCAGTGAGTCGCGACCCGGTACCACTGAAGCTTTCTTT. Protein sequence: CASSESRPGTTEAFF. The chain joins TRBV10-2 to TRBJ1-1; no clear D. The CDR3 totals 15 residues. With 0 bases removed from V and 4 bases from J, the gap between germline ends came to 12 bases. The germline CDR1 and CDR2 sequences are WSHSY and SAAADI.

This clonotype was detected ten times or more. The J gene is TRBJ2-5, the V gene TRBV9; 8 nucleotides agree with TRBD2. The CDR3 covers 14 residues. Trimming at V came to 4 bases and at J to 5 bases, leaving 7 bases not matched to a gene. Germline assignment: CDR1 SGDLS and CDR2 YYNGEE. The CDR3 DNA sequence: TGTGCCAGCAGCCCCGGACTAGCTGGCGAGACCCAGTACTTC. Translating gives CASSPGLAGETQYF.

The rearrangement links TRBV6-5 to TRBJ1-1; 7 nucleotides match TRBD1. This CDR3 comprises 13 residues. Unmatched junction bases numbered 8, after V lost 8 bases and J lost 5 bases. The germline V gene has CDR1 MNHEY and CDR2 SVGAGI. CDR3 DNA sequence: TGTGCCAGCGGGGGACAGATGGAAACTGAAGCTTTCTTT. Its protein product is CASGGQMETEAFF.

This clonotype has a handful of counts. Germline and junction disagree at one end, which may indicate a read error. V usage is TRBV7-3 and J usage is TRBJ2-5; TRBD2 aligns across 9 bases. Germline values: CDR1 SGHTA, CDR2 FQGTGA. This CDR3 is built from 15 residues. The chain's CDR3 is CASSLIRTSEETQYF. The CDR3 nucleotides are TGCGCCAGCAGCCTCATTCGGACTAGCGAAGAGACCCAGTACTTC.

The chain joins TRBV20-1 to TRBJ1-2, with D maybe TRBD1 (6 bases). This CDR3 comprises 15 residues. CDR1 is DFQATT and CDR2 is SNEGSKA in the germline V gene (reference sequence). Deletions cut 0 bases from V and 2 bases from J, with 13 bases between. This CDR3 is CSARDRGAGNYGYTF. The CDR3 coding sequence is TGCAGTGCTAGAGATCGGGGGGCAGGGAACTATGGCTACACCTTC.

This clonotype was counted only a few times. The V gene is TRBV7-9, the J gene TRBJ1-2; no reliable D call. The length of the CDR3 is 13 residues. Germline V gene lookup returns CDR1 SEHNR and CDR2 FQNEAQ (reference sequence). V was trimmed by 1 base and J by 8 bases, leaving 11 bases between them. The CDR3 here is CASSLENPSGYTF. The CDR3 coding sequence is TGTGCCAGCAGCTTAGAAAACCCCAGCGGCTACACCTTC.

In this sample, this clonotype turned up a few times. The CDR3 loop is CSAIPGLAGREQYF. CDR3 DNA: TGCAGTGCTATTCCGGGACTAGCGGGACGGGAGCAGTACTTC. The chain couples TRBV20-1 to TRBJ2-7; TRBD2 aligns across 13 bases. This CDR3 region has 14 residues. V lost 4 bases to trimming and J lost 7 bases; unmatched junction nucleotides: 7. The V gene's germline CDR1 is DFQATT and CDR2 SNEGSKA (reference sequence).

The chain employs TRBV7-9 and TRBJ1-1; perhaps TRBD1 as D (6 bases). This CDR3 contains 15 residues. Germline V gene sequence: CDR1 SEHNR, CDR2 FQNEAQ (reference sequence). With 2 bases removed from V and 7 bases from J, the gap between germline ends came to 17 bases. This CDR3 is CASSLSRDTGVEAFF. The CDR3 DNA reads as TGTGCCAGCAGCTTATCCAGGGACACCGGGGTTGAAGCTTTCTTT. The full variable domain, in which reference TRBV7-9 and TRBJ1-1 provide the parts outside the CDR3, is DTGVSQNPRHKITKRGQNVTFRCDPISEHNRLYWYRQTLGQGPEFLTYFQNEAQLEKSRLLSDRFSAERPKGSFSTLEIQRTEQGDSAMYLCASSLSRDTGVEAFFGQGTRLTVV.

This clonotype was found once. The V and J genes are TRBV19 and TRBJ2-7; 7 bases match TRBD1. Germline CDR1 reads LNHDA; CDR2 reads SQIVND (reference sequence). V lost 4 bases, J lost 5 bases, and 5 bases stayed unmatched. The CDR3 length is 13 residues. The CDR3 region is CASSTGTVNEQYF. The CDR3 DNA reads as TGTGCCAGTAGTACCGGGACAGTCAACGAGCAGTACTTC.

Of note for this clonotype: This could be a read error, since a much larger clone is one nucleotide away. This chain links TRBV20-1 with TRBJ1-1; D is perhaps TRBD1 (5 bases). The V and J ends lost 4 bases and 1 base respectively, with 7 bases between them. CDR3 length equals 12 residues. CDR1 and CDR2 from the germline V gene are DFQATT and SNEGSKA (reference sequence). The CDR3 DNA follows: TGCAGTGCTACCGACAGGAACACTGAAGCTTTCTTT. Translating gives CSATDRNTEAFF.